This T cell receptor beta chain was obtained from a study of siplizumab effects on memory and regulatory T cells. Study results and limitations: Proliferating siplizumab-culture Tregs lacked confirmation of suppressive function. In controls, about 28% of mappable alloreactive CD4+ clones were Treg-derived on average, versus about 69% with siplizumab.

This clone was observed a handful of times. Its target is not known. Libraries were prepared by immunoSEQ multiplex PCR; TCRdb keeps only in-frame clonotypes and omits some of them. This sample carries about 120,000 clones, approximately 92% of them seen once, and the ten largest clones take around 0.15%. The CDR3 sequence is 14 residues long. Germline CDR1 is GTSNPN and CDR2 is SVGIG (reference sequence). V was trimmed by 0 bases and J by 0 bases, leaving 6 bases between them. The sequence came from a human donor in good health. Sample: non-Treg CD4+ T cells sorted from blood. The V gene is TRBV30, the J gene TRBJ2-1; D might be TRBD1 (5 bases). The CDR3 sequence is CAWSVQASYNEQFF. In DNA, the CDR3 is TGTGCCTGGAGTGTACAGGCCTCCTACAATGAGCAGTTCTTC. Filled out from reference TRBV30 and TRBJ2-1, the complete variable domain reads SQTIHQWPATLVQPVGSPLSLECTVEGTSNPNLYWYRQAAGRGLQLLFYSVGIGQISSEVPQNLSASRPQDRQFILSSKKLLLSDSGFYLCAWSVQASYNEQFFGPGTRLTVL.